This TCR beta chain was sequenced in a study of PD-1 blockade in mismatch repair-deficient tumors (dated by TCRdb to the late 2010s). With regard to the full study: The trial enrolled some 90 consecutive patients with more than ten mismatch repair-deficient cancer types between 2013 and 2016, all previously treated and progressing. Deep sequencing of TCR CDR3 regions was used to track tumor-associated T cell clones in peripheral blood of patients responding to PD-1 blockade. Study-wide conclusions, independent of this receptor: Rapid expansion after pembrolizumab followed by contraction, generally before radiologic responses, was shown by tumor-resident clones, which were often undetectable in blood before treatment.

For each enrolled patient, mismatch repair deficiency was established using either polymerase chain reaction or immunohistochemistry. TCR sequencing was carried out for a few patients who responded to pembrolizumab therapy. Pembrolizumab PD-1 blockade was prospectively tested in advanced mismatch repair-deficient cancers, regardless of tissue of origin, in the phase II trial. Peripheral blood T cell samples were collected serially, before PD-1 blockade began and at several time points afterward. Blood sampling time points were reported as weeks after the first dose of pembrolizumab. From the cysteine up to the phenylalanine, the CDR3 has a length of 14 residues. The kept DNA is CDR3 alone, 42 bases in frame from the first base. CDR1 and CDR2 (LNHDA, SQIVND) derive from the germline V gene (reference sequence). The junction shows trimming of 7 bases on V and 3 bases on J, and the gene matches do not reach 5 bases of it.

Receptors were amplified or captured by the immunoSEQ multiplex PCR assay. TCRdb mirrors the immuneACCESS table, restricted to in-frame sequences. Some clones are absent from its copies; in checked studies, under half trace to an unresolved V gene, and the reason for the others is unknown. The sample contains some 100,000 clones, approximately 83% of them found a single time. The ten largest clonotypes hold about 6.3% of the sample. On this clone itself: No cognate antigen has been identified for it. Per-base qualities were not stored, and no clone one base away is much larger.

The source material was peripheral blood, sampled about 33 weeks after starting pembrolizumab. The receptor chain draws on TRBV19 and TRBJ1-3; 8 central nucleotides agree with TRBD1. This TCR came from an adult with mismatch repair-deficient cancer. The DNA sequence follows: TGTGCCAGTATCCCGACAGGGGTTGGAAACACCATATATTTT. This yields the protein CASIPTGVGNTIYF.